This TCR beta chain came from a study of response to subunit inactivated influenza vaccine. This clonotype was seen only a few times. Its antigen is not known. General study points: It was the authors' suggestion that each seasonal influenza vaccination recruits few new T cells.

TCRdb re-analysed the RT-PCR reads in MiXCR, keeping a single row per CDR3 protein. This sample carries approximately 530,000 distinct CDR3 sequences, approximately 7.7% of them seen once, and the ten largest clones take 13%. The germline V gene has CDR1 DFQATT and CDR2 SNEGSKA (reference sequence). The J segment lost 5 bases and the V segment lost 1 base, leaving 13 bases of the junction unmatched. The length of the CDR3 is 17 residues. The genes are TRBV20-1 and TRBJ2-7, with TRBD2 matching over 11 bases. This sequence was found in a man between 50 and 70 years old who received an inactivated influenza vaccine. Sequenced here: PBMCs from blood, sampled roughly 24 months after vaccination. The CDR3 protein is CSARGLLSGRAYHEQYF. The CDR3 coding sequence is TGCAGTGCTAGAGGGCTCCTTAGCGGGAGGGCCTACCACGAGCAGTACTTC.